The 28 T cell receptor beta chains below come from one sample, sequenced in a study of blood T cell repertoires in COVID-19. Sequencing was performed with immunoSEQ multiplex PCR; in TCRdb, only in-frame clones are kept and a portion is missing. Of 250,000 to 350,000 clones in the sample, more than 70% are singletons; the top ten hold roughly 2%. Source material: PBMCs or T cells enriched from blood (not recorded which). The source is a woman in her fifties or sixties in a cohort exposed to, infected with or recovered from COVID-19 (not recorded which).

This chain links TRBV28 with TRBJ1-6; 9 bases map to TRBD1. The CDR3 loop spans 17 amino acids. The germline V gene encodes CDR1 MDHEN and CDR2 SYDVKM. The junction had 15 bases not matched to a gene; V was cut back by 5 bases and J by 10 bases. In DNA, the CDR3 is TGTGCCAGCAGTCTCGGGACAGGGAAGGCTTCTAGATCACCCCTCCACTTT. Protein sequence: CASSLGTGKASRSPLHF.

As DNA, the CDR3 is TGTGCCAGCAGCCAAATGGGACAGGGGACTTACAATGAGCAGTTCTTC. Its translation is CASSQMGQGTYNEQFF. This chain joins TRBV14 and TRBJ2-1, with 10 positions matching TRBD1. CDR1 is SGHDN and CDR2 is FVKESK in the germline V gene. This CDR3 is 16 amino acids long. After removal of 2 bases from V and 4 bases from J, the junction contained 5 bases not matched to a gene.

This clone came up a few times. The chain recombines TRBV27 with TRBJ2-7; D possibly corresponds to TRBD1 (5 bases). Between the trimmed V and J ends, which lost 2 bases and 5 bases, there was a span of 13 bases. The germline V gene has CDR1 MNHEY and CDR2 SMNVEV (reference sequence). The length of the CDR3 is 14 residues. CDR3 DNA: TGTGCCAGCAGTTTAGGTGGCAGGGTAAACGAGCAGTACTTC. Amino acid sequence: CASSLGGRVNEQYF.

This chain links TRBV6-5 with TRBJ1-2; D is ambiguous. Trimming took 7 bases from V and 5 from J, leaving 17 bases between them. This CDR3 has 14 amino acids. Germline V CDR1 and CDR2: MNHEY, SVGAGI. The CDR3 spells CASKQPVPGYGYTF. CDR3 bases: TGTGCCAGCAAGCAGCCGGTTCCGGGTTATGGCTACACCTTC.

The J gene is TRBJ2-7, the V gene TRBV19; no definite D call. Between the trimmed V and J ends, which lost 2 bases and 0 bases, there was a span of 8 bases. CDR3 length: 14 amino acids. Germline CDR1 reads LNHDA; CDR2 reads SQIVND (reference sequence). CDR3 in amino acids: CASSIMGTSYEQYF. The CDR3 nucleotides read TGTGCCAGTAGTATAATGGGCACCTCCTACGAGCAGTACTTC.

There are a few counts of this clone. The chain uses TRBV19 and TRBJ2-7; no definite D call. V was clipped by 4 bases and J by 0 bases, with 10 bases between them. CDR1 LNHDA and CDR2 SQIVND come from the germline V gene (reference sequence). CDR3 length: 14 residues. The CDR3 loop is CASSTSSSSYEQYF. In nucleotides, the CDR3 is TGTGCCAGTAGTACCTCGTCTTCCTCCTACGAGCAGTACTTC.

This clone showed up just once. The CDR3 DNA reads as TGTGCCAGCAGCCAAGCCAGGGGGAACACCGGGGAGCTGTTTTTT. Translating gives CASSQARGNTGELFF. V is TRBV3-1 (or the pseudogene TRBV3-2) and J is TRBJ2-2; D possibly corresponds to TRBD1 (6 bases). Germline loops: CDR1 LGHDT, CDR2 YNNKEL (reference sequence). The CDR3 has 15 amino acids. Trimming took 1 base from V and 1 from J, leaving 7 bases between them.

CDR3 residues: CASSRGTEVSYEQYF. The CDR3, as DNA: TGTGCCAGCAGCCGCGGGACGGAAGTCTCCTACGAGCAGTACTTC. This chain connects TRBV7-9 to TRBJ2-7; a weak D match, TRBD2 (6 bases). V was trimmed by 5 bases and J by 0 bases, leaving 14 bases between them. CDR1 and CDR2 from the germline V gene are SEHNR and FQNEAQ (reference sequence). CDR3 size: 15 residues.

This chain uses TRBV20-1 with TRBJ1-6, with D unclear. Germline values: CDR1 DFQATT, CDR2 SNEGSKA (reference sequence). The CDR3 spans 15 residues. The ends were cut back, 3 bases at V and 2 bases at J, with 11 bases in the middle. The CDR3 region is CSASSRLAYNSPLHF. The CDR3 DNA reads TGCAGTGCTAGTAGCCGGCTAGCCTATAATTCACCCCTCCACTTT.

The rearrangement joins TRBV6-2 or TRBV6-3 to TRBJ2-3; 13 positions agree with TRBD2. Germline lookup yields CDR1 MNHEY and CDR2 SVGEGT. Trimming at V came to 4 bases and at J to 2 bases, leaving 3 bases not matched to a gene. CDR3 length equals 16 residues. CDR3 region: CASSSGLAGPTDTQYF. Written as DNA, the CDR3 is TGTGCCAGCAGTTCGGGACTAGCGGGACCCACAGATACGCAGTATTTT.

The CDR3 DNA sequence: TGTGCCAGCAGCTTAGACGGAGGCCCCCTAGAGCAGTTCTTC. It encodes CASSLDGGPLEQFF. The V call is TRBV7-2, the J call TRBJ2-1, with D tentatively TRBD2 (5 bases). Between the trimmed V and J ends, which lost 1 base and 10 bases, there was a span of 14 bases. This CDR3 comprises 14 residues. Germline assignment: CDR1 SGHTA and CDR2 FQGNSA. The full variable domain, rest sourced from reference TRBV7-2 and TRBJ2-1, is GAGVSQSPSNKVTEKGKDVELRCDPISGHTALYWYRQSLGQGLEFLIYFQGNSAPDKSGLPSDRFSAERTGGSVSTLTIQRTQQEDSAVYLCASSLDGGPLEQFFGPGTRLTVL.

CDR3 loop: CASSLTGMRELFF. As DNA, the CDR3 is TGTGCCAGCAGCCTAACAGGGATGAGGGAGCTGTTTTTT. The V gene is TRBV12-3 or TRBV12-4, the J gene TRBJ2-2; perhaps TRBD1 as D (6 bases). Trimming left V 6 bases short and J 9 bases short, with 14 bases between. CDR3 length equals 13 residues.

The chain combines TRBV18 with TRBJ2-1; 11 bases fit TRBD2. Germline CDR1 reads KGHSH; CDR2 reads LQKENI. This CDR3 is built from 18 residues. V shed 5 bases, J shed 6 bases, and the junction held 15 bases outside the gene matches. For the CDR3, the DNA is TGTGCCAGCTCATCCGCGGGGGTAGCGGGAGGGCCTCTCAATGAGCAGTTCTTC. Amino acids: CASSSAGVAGGPLNEQFF.

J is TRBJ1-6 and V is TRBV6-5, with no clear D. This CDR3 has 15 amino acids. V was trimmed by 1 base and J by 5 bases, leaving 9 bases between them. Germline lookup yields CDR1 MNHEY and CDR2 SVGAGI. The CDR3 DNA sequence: TGTGCCAGCAGTTACTGGGTGGAGGATAATTCACCCCTCCACTTT. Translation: CASSYWVEDNSPLHF.

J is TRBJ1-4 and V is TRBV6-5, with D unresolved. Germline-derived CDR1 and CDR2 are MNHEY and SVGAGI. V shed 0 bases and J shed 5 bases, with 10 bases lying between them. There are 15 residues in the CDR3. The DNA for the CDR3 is TGTGCCAGCAGTTACTCGTCACAGTTGAATGAAAAACTGTTTTTT. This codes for CASSYSSQLNEKLFF.

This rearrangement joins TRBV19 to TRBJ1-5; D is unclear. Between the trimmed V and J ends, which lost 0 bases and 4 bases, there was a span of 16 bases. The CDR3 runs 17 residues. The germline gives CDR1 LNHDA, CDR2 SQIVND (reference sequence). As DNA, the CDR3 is TGTGCCAGTAGTATAGATCGTCGGTATGCCGGGAATCAGCCCCAGCATTTT. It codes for CASSIDRRYAGNQPQHF. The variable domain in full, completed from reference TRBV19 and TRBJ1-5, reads DGGITQSPKYLFRKEGQNVTLSCEQNLNHDAMYWYRQDPGQGLRLIYYSQIVNDFQKGDIAEGYSVSREKKESFPLTVTSAQKNPTAFYLCASSIDRRYAGNQPQHFGDGTRLSIL.

The CDR3 loop reads CASSEAVSSYNEQFF. The CDR3 bases are TGTGCCAGCAGTGAAGCGGTCAGCTCCTACAATGAGCAGTTCTTC. This rearrangement joins TRBV2 to TRBJ2-1; D remains unclear. CDR1 and CDR2 from the germline V gene are SNHLY and FYNNEI. V shed 0 bases and J shed 0 bases, with 6 bases lying between them. The CDR3 runs 15 residues.

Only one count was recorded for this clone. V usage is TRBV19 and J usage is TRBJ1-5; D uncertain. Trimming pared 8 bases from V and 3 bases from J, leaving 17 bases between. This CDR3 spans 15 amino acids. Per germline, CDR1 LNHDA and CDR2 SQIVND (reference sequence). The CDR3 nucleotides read TGTGCCAGTGCAGCCTTTGGGCAGTCCAATCAGCCCCAGCATTTT. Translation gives CASAAFGQSNQPQHF. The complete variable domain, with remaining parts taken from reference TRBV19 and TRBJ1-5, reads DGGITQSPKYLFRKEGQNVTLSCEQNLNHDAMYWYRQDPGQGLRLIYYSQIVNDFQKGDIAEGYSVSREKKESFPLTVTSAQKNPTAFYLCASAAFGQSNQPQHFGDGTRLSIL.

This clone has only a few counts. The CDR3 region is CASSVEGTSLSTDTQYF. The CDR3 DNA follows: TGTGCCAGCAGCGTAGAAGGGACTAGCCTCAGCACAGATACGCAGTATTTT. The J gene is TRBJ2-3, the V gene TRBV9, with 9 bases that match TRBD2. CDR3 size: 17 residues. V shed 0 bases, J shed 0 bases, and the junction held 5 bases outside the gene matches. CDR1 and CDR2 (germline): SGDLS, YYNGEE.

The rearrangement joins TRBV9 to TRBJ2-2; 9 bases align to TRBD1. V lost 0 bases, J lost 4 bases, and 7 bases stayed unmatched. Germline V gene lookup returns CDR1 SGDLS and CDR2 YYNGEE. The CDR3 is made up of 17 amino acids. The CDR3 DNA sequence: TGTGCCAGCAGCGTAGCCGAGGACAGGGGTCCCACCGGGGAGCTGTTTTTT. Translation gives CASSVAEDRGPTGELFF.

This CDR3 is CASSRGRADTSYNEQFF. CDR3 DNA sequence: TGTGCCAGTAGTCGCGGGAGGGCCGATACGTCCTACAATGAGCAGTTCTTC. The chain uses TRBV19 and TRBJ2-1; 9 bases match TRBD2. This CDR3 has 17 amino acids. V lost 5 bases to trimming and J lost 1 base; unmatched junction nucleotides: 9. Germline loops: CDR1 LNHDA, CDR2 SQIVND (reference sequence). Using reference TRBV19 and TRBJ2-1 for the parts outside the CDR3, the full variable domain is DGGITQSPKYLFRKEGQNVTLSCEQNLNHDAMYWYRQDPGQGLRLIYYSQIVNDFQKGDIAEGYSVSREKKESFPLTVTSAQKNPTAFYLCASSRGRADTSYNEQFFGPGTRLTVL.

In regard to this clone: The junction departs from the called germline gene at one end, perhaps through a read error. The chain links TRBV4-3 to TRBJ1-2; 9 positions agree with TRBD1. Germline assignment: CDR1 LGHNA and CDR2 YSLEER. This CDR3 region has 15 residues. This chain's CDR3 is CASSTTGTGRSEYAF. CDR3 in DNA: TGCGCCAGCAGCACCACCGGGACAGGGAGAAGCGAGTACGCCTTC.

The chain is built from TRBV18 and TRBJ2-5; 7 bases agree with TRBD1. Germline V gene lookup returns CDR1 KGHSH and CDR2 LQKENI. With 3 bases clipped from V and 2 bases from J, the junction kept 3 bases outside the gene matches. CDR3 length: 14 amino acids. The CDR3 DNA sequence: TGTGCCAGCTCACCTACAGGGGTTCAAGAGACCCAGTACTTC. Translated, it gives CASSPTGVQETQYF.

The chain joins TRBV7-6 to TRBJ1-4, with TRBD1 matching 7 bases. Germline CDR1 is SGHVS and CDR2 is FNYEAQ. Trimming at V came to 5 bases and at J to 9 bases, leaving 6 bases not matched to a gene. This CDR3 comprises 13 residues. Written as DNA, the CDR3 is TGTGCCAGCAGCGAGGGGGCAGATAAAAAACTGTTTTTT. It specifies CASSEGADKKLFF. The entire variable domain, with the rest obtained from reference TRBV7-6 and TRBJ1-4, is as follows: GAGVSQSPRYKVTKRGQDVALRCDPISGHVSLYWYRQALGQGPEFLTYFNYEAQQDKSGLPNDRFSAERPEGSISTLTIQRTEQRDSAMYRCASSEGADKKLFFGSGTQLSVL.

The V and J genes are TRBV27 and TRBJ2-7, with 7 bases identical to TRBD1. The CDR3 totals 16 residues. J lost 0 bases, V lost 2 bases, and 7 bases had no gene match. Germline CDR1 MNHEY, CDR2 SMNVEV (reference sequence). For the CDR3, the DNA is TGTGCCAGCAGTTTAGGGTCGGGACAGAACTCCTACGAGCAGTACTTC. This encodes CASSLGSGQNSYEQYF.

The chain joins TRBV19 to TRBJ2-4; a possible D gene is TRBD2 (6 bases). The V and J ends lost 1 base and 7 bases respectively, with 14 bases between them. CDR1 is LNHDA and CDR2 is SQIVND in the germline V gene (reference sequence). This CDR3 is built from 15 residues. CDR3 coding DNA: TGTGCCAGTAGTATAGGGGCTTGGAGCGGGAACATTCAGTACTTC. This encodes CASSIGAWSGNIQYF.

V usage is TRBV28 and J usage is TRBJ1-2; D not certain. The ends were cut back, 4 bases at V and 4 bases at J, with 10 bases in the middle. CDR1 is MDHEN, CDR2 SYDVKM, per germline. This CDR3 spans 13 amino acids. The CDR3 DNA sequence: TGTGCCAGCAGTTCAGACACGGTCTATGGCTACACCTTC. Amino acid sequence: CASSSDTVYGYTF.

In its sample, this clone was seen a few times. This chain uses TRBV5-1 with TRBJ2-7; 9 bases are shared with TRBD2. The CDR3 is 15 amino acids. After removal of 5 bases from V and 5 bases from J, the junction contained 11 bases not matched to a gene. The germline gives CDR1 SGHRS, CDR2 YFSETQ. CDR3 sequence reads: CASSSSAGGPHEQYF. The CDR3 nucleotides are TGCGCCAGCAGTTCGTCAGCGGGAGGTCCCCACGAGCAGTACTTC.